The TCR beta chain under discussion was sequenced for a study of blood T cell repertoires in COVID-19 (dated by TCRdb to about 2020). Describing the broader study: Samples covering the acute and convalescent phases of COVID-19 were provided by collaborators in the United States, Italy and Spain. The prospective study material was composed of cDNA or gDNA derived from T cells, B-cell-depleted T cells, or PBMCs. Deeply sampled blood TCRbeta repertoires from subjects exposed to, actively infected with, or recovered from COVID-19 were included in the dataset. The repertoires were made available in a free public database intended to serve as a resource for research on the immune response to SARS-CoV-2. Samples were obtained from the ongoing ImmuneRACE study (first 160 participants) and from over 1,000 subjects provided by 6 global collaborators. Nearly every sample came with metadata listing a de-identified subject ID, COVID-19 status, age in years and sex. Where available, HLA class I and class II types were obtained from metadata supplied by the sample provider rather than from assay-based typing. General findings and caveats noted by the study authors: The amount of clinical and demographic metadata varied by source and participant and was provided uncurated.

This clone was seen more than once but under ten times. The antigen it recognizes is unknown. Base qualities are missing; no much larger clone stands one base away. In Seattle, one collaborating source enrolled patients while the infection was active and tracked those patients longitudinally over the course of disease. Collaborating institutions collected whole blood in K2EDTA tubes following their own protocols. For TCRbeta analysis, collaborators shipped samples in one of three forms: frozen whole blood, isolated PBMCs, or DNA extracted from either of those sample types. The immunoSEQ Assay, a bias-controlled multiplex PCR, was used to amplify TCRbeta CDR3 regions from genomic DNA. Per the source publication's procedure: The number of nucleated cells in each sample was estimated from the amplification of reference gene primers within the assay. Sequence reads were collapsed and filtered to measure the absolute abundance of every unique TCRbeta CDR3 rearrangement. For each sample, productive Simpson clonality was calculated as the square root of Simpson's diversity index over productive rearrangements. Entries here come from immuneACCESS through TCRdb and include only in-frame sequences with V and J called. Some clones fail to appear in such tables; in the studies checked, an unresolved V gene covers under half of the shortfall, and the cause of the remainder is unknown. The D gene and trimming were derived from the DNA, and the V and J assignments and clone size from that table. Recorded for this sample are 150,000 or so clones; more than 75% of them occurred a single time. Clones ranked in the top ten supply 10% of the sample.

Sequencing input: peripheral blood. This sequence originates from a woman aged 65 to 85 with COVID-19, enrolled during active disease.

The CDR3 here reads CASSLDRDTGELFF. The nucleotide sequence is given as TGTGCCAGCAGCTTGGACAGGGACACCGGGGAGCTGTTTTTT. The chain was built from TRBV13 and TRBJ2-2; a stretch of 8 junction bases matches TRBD1. At the junction V is shortened by 3 bases and J by 3 bases; bases outside the gene matches: 0. CDR1 and CDR2 are drawn from the germline V gene (reference sequence): PRHDT, FYEKMQ. The CDR3, from cysteine to phenylalanine, totals 14 residues. The read is trimmed to its CDR3 DNA, 42 bases read in frame from base 1.